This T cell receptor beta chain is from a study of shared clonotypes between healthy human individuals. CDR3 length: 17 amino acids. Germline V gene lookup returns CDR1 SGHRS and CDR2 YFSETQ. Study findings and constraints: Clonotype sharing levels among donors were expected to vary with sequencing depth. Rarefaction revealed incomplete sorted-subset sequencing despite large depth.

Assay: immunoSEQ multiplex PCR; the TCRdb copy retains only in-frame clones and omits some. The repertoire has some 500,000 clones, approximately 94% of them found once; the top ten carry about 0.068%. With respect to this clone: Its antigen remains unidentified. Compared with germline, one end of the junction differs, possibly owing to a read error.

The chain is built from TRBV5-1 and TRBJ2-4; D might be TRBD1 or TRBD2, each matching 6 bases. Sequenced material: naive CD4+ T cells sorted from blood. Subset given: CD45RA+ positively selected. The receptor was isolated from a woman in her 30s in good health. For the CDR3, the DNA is TGCGCCAGCACCTTGGGGCCGGGGGCTGACCAGAAAAACATTCAGTACTTC. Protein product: CASTLGPGADQKNIQYF.